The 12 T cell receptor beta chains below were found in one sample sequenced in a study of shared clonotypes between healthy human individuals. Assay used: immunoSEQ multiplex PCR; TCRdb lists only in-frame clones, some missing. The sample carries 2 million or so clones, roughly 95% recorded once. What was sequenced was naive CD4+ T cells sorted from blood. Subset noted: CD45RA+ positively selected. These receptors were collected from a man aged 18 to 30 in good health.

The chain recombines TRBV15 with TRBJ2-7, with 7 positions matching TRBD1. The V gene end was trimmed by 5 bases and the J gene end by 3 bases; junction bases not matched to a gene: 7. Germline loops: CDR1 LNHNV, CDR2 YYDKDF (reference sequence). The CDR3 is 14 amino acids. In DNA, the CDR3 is TGTGCCACCAGCCCGGACAGGTGGAGCTACGAGCAGTACTTC. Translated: CATSPDRWSYEQYF.

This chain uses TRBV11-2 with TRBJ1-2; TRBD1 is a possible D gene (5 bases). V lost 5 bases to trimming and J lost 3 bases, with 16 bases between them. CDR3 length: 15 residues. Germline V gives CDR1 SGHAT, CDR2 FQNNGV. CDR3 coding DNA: TGTGCCAGCAGCCCGAGCGGGGCGGGCGACTATGGCTACACCTTC. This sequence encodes CASSPSGAGDYGYTF.

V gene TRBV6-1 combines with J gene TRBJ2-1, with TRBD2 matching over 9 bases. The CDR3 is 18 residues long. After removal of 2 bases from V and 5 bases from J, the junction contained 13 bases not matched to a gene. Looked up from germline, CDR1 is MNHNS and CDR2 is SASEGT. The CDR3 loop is CASSEFHRGSGRDNEQFF. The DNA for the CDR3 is TGTGCCAGCAGTGAATTTCACCGGGGTAGCGGGAGAGACAATGAGCAGTTCTTC.

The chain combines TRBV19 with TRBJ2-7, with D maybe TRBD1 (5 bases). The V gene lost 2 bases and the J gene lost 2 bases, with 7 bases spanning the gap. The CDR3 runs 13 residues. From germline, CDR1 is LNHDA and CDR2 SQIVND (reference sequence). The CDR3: CASSIPGPYEQYF. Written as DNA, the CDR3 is TGTGCCAGTAGTATACCAGGGCCCTACGAGCAGTACTTC.

The CDR3 loop reads CASSFRQGEGSEAFF. CDR3 coding DNA: TGCGCCAGCAGCTTTAGGCAGGGGGAAGGCTCTGAAGCTTTCTTT. This sequence joins TRBV5-1 and TRBJ1-1, with 7 bases aligning to TRBD1. Germline V gives CDR1 SGHRS, CDR2 YFSETQ. V was pared by 2 bases and J by 6 bases, with 10 bases of the junction left unmatched. The CDR3 contains 15 residues.

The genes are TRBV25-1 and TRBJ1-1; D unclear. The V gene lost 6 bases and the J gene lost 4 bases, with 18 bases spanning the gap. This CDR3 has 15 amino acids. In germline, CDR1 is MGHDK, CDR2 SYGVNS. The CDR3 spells CASSELLGGSTEAFF. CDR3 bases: TGTGCCAGCAGCGAGCTCCTGGGAGGGTCCACTGAAGCTTTCTTT.

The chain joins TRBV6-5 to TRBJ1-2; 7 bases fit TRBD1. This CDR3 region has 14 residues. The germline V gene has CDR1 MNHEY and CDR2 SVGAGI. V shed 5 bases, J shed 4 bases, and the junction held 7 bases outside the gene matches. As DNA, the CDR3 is TGTGCCAGCAGTGAATACAGGGGAGGCTATGGCTACACCTTC. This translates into CASSEYRGGYGYTF.

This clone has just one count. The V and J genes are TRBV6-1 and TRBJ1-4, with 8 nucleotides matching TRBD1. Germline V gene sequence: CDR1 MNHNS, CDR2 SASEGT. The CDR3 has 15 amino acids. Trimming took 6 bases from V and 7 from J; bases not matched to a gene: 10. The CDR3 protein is CASRETGGLGEKLFF. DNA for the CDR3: TGTGCCAGCAGGGAAACAGGGGGTCTGGGTGAAAAACTGTTTTTT.

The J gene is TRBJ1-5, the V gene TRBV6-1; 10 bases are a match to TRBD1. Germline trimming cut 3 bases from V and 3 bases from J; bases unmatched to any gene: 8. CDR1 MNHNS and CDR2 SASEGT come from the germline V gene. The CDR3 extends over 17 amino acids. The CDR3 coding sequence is TGTGCCAGCAGTGAGGTATGGGACAGGGGTTACAATCAGCCCCAGCATTTT. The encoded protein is CASSEVWDRGYNQPQHF.

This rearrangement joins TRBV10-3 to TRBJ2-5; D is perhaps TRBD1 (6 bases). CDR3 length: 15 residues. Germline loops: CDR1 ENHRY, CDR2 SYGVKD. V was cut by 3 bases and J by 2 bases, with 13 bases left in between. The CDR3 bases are TGTGCCATCAGTGACCGCGGGCAGGGGCAAGAGACCCAGTACTTC. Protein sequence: CAISDRGQGQETQYF.

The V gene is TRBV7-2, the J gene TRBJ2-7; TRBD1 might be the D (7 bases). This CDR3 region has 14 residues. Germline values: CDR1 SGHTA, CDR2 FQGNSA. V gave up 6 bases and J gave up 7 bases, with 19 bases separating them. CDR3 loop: CASRSPGGKGEQYF. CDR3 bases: TGTGCCAGCAGAAGCCCAGGGGGGAAGGGTGAGCAGTACTTC.

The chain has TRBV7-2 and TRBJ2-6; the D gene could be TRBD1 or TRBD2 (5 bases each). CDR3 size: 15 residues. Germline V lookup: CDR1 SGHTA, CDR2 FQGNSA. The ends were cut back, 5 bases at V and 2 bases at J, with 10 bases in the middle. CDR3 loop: CASSAQGAGANVLTF. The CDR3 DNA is TGTGCCAGCAGCGCGCAGGGAGCTGGGGCCAACGTCCTGACTTTC.